The clone carrying this T cell receptor (beta chain) was seen repeatedly, ten times or more. Its specificity is unknown. The data were taken from a study of T cells in Graves' hyperthyroidism and ophthalmopathy. The investigators amplified TCR beta CDR3 regions from RNA transcripts. HTBI primers drove first-round RT-PCR of the TCR CDR3. In TCRdb, the multiplex PCR reads were re-called with MiXCR into one record per CDR3 protein. The sample gives around 350,000 distinct CDR3 sequences, around 16% of which show up once; around 30% is in the top ten. Overall study findings and caveats: Most expanded thyroid clonotypes above 0.001 also appeared in blood. A model built on 13 V-J features separated ophthalmopathy from stable hyperthyroidism.

There are 14 residues in the CDR3. V lost 3 bases and J lost 8, with 15 bases in between. V usage is TRBV12-3 or TRBV12-4 and J usage is TRBJ2-3; D is possibly TRBD2 (6 bases). The clonotype was recovered from a woman in her late teens or twenties with Graves' hyperthyroidism that later progressed to Graves' ophthalmopathy. The sample was blood. The chain's CDR3 is CASSFWVMGGTQYF. The CDR3 nucleotides read TGTGCCAGCAGTTTTTGGGTAATGGGGGGTACGCAGTATTTT.